Presented here are 4 T cell receptor beta chains from one specimen sequenced in a study of siplizumab effects on memory and regulatory T cells. The repertoire was sequenced with immunoSEQ multiplex PCR; TCRdb's copy has only in-frame clones and lacks some. The table records under 100,000 clones, just under 95% of them present only once. Sequenced material: non-Treg CD4+ T cells sorted from blood. The receptors originated from a human donor in good health.

This clone has just one count. The chain joins TRBV11-3 to TRBJ2-5; D is possibly TRBD2 (6 bases). The CDR3 has 13 amino acids. The V gene lost 5 bases and the J gene lost 6 bases, with 13 bases spanning the gap. The germline V gene has CDR1 SGHNT and CDR2 YENEEA. The CDR3 coding sequence is TGTGCCAGCAGCATGACTAGGGCGAAGACCCAGTACTTC. This encodes CASSMTRAKTQYF.

The gene calls are TRBV18 and TRBJ2-1; the D is unclear. Trimming left V 4 bases short and J 0 bases short, with 13 bases between. The CDR3 loop spans 16 amino acids. Germline CDR1 is KGHSH and CDR2 is LQKENI. DNA for the CDR3: TGTGCCAGCTCACAGACGGCGGCGAGCTCCTACAATGAGCAGTTCTTC. This sequence encodes CASSQTAASSYNEQFF.

The chain carries TRBV25-1 and TRBJ2-1, with 10 bases aligning to TRBD1. This CDR3 spans 14 amino acids. The V gene end was trimmed by 6 bases and the J gene end by 7 bases; junction bases not matched to a gene: 6. Germline assignment: CDR1 MGHDK and CDR2 SYGVNS. CDR3 protein: CASSRQGAWNEQFF. The CDR3 DNA is TGTGCCAGCAGCAGACAGGGGGCGTGGAATGAGCAGTTCTTC. Drawing the rest from reference TRBV25-1 and TRBJ2-1, the complete variable domain is EADIYQTPRYLVIGTGKKITLECSQTMGHDKMYWYQQDPGMELHLIHYSYGVNSTEKGDLSSESTVSRIRTEHFPLTLESARPSHTSQYLCASSRQGAWNEQFFGPGTRLTVL.

In this sample, this clone turned up once. This chain joins TRBV18 and TRBJ1-2; D is possibly TRBD1 (5 bases). The CDR3 sequence is 14 residues long. Germline CDR1 is KGHSH and CDR2 is LQKENI. Trimming took 3 bases from V and 6 from J, leaving 14 bases between them. The CDR3 bases are TGTGCCAGCTCACCCTCAGGGATTGACGATGGCTACACCTTC. Translated: CASSPSGIDDGYTF.